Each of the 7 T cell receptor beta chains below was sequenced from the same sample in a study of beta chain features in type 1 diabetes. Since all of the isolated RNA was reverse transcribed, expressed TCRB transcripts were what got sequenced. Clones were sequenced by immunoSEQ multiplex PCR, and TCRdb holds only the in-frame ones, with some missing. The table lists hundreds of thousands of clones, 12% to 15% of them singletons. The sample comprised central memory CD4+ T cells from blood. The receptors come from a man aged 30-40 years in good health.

The CDR3 bases are TGCGCCAGCAGCCAGAAGGGGTCTAACACCGGGGAGCTGTTTTTT. Translating gives CASSQKGSNTGELFF. The chain employs TRBV4-1 and TRBJ2-2; maybe TRBD1 (5 bases). Germline CDR1 and CDR2: MGHRA and YSYEKL. Deletions cut 3 bases from V and 2 bases from J, with 10 bases between. The CDR3 sequence is 15 residues long.

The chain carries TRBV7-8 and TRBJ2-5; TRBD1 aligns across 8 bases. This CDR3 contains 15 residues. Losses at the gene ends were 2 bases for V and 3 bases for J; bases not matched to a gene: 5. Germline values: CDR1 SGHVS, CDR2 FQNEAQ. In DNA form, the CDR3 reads TGTGCCAGCAGCTTAAACCGGGACAGGAAAGAGACCCAGTACTTC. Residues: CASSLNRDRKETQYF.

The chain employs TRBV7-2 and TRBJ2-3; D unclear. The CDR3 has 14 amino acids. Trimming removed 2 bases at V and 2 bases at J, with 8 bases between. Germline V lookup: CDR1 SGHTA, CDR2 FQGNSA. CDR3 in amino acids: CASSLSRPTDTQYF. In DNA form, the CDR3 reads TGTGCCAGCAGCTTAAGTCGTCCCACAGATACGCAGTATTTT.

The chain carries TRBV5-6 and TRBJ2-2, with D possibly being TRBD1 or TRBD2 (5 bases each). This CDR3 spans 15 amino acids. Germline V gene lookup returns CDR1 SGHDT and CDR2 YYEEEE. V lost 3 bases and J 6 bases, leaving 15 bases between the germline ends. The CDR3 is CASSSRGGIAGELFF. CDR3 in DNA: TGTGCCAGCAGCTCCCGGGGCGGAATAGCCGGGGAGCTGTTTTTT.

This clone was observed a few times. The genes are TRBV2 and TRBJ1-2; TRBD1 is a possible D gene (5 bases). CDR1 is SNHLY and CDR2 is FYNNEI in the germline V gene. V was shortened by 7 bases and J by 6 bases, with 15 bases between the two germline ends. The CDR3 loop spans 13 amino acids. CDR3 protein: CASKRREIDGYTF. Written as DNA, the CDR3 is TGTGCCAGCAAACGCAGGGAAATTGATGGCTACACCTTC.

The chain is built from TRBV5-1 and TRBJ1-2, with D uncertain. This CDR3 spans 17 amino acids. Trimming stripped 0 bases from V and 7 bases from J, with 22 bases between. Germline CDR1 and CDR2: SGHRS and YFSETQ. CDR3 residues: CASSLAGRSLEIGGYTF. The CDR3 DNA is TGCGCCAGCAGCTTGGCCGGGCGGTCCCTGGAGATTGGTGGCTACACCTTC.

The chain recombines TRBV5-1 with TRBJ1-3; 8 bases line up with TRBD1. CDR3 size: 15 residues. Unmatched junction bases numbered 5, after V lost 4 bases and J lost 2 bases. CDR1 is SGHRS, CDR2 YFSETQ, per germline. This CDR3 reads CASSPQGATGNTIYF. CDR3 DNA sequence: TGCGCCAGCAGCCCCCAGGGGGCGACTGGAAACACCATATATTTT.